This T cell receptor (beta chain) appears in the sequencing data of a study of shared clonotypes between healthy human individuals. Points from the study as a whole: When compared with the clonotypes that were shared by all four sorted-subset donors, the non-shared clonotypes turned out to have lower generation probabilities.

With 0 bases removed from V and 4 bases from J, the gap between germline ends came to 7 bases. The CDR3 length is 14 residues. Germline V CDR1 and CDR2: SGHNT, YYREEE (reference sequence). This clone is a singleton in its sample. Its antigen is currently unknown. Sequencing used immunoSEQ multiplex PCR; TCRdb keeps in-frame clones, though not all of them. The table has some 1.5 million clones, 98% seen once; the top ten hold approximately 0.45%. What was sequenced was naive CD4+ T cells sorted from blood. Stated subset: CD45RA+ positively selected. The V gene is TRBV5-4, the J gene TRBJ1-4; D not certain. This receptor was identified in a man aged 25 to 45 in good health. The CDR3 DNA follows: TGTGCCAGCAGCTTGGATAACAGTAATGAAAAACTGTTTTTT. This gives the protein CASSLDNSNEKLFF.